The next 28 T cell receptor beta chains were all read from a single sample in a study of human T cells and chemical hapten exposure. Unfractionated whole blood served as the source for total RNA extraction. TCRdb independently ran MiXCR on the 5' RACE reads; one entry per CDR3 protein. The sample holds roughly 120,000 distinct CDR3 sequences, roughly a fifth seen once. The receptors were gathered from a human donor in good health.

V is TRBV2 and J is TRBJ2-7; TRBD2 agrees at 13 bases. The CDR3 length is 16 residues. Looked up from germline, CDR1 is SNHLY and CDR2 is FYNNEI. The V gene end was trimmed by 6 bases and the J gene end by 5 bases; junction bases not matched to a gene: 10. The CDR3 coding sequence is TGTGCCAGCAGCGGACTAGCGGGGGAAACTCACCACGAGCAGTACTTC. Protein product: CASSGLAGETHHEQYF.

This clonotype has a count of ten or more. The chain employs TRBV7-6 and TRBJ1-3; D is unclear. There are 14 residues in the CDR3. From germline, CDR1 is SGHVS and CDR2 FNYEAQ. Trimming took off 5 bases at V and 8 bases at J, with 16 bases between the two ends. The CDR3 coding sequence is TGTGCCAGCAGCCGGACGGAAGGAAGAGACACCATATATTTT. This encodes CASSRTEGRDTIYF.

This chain links TRBV20-1 with TRBJ1-1; D unclear. Trimming took 3 bases from V and 8 from J, leaving 10 bases between them. This CDR3 is 11 amino acids long. Germline assignment: CDR1 DFQATT and CDR2 SNEGSKA (reference sequence). The CDR3 sequence: CSASARWEAFF. CDR3 sequence (DNA): TGCAGTGCTAGTGCACGGTGGGAAGCTTTCTTT.

This clonotype was seen once. This sequence joins TRBV28 and TRBJ1-2; a weak D match, TRBD1 (5 bases). Germline values: CDR1 MDHEN, CDR2 SYDVKM. Trimming left V 5 bases short and J 7 bases short, with 11 bases between. CDR3 size: 12 residues. Here the CDR3 DNA reads TGTGCCAGCAGTCTCCAGAGGGGTGGCTACACCTTC. It specifies CASSLQRGGYTF.

This clonotype was counted between two and nine times. V is TRBV28 and J is TRBJ1-1; 8 bases align to TRBD1. This CDR3 has 14 amino acids. V was clipped by 2 bases and J by 5 bases; unmatched bases: 4. Germline V CDR1 and CDR2: MDHEN, SYDVKM. The CDR3 DNA is TGTGCCAGCAGTTTAAGCCGGACAGGGACTGAAGCTTTCTTT. Its translation: CASSLSRTGTEAFF.

This clonotype was observed a handful of times. This chain connects TRBV7-8 to TRBJ2-2, with 11 bases that match TRBD1. In germline, CDR1 is SGHVS, CDR2 FQNEAQ. The CDR3 loop spans 17 amino acids. V gave up 2 bases and J gave up 5 bases; unmatched junction bases: 7. The CDR3 coding sequence is TGTGCCAGCAGCTTAATGAAGGGGACAGGGGGAACCGGGGAGCTGTTTTTT. Translating it yields CASSLMKGTGGTGELFF.

The chain is built from TRBV28 and TRBJ1-2; 10 positions agree with TRBD1. Germline CDR1 and CDR2: MDHEN and SYDVKM. V gave up 6 bases and J gave up 3 bases; unmatched junction bases: 4. This CDR3 spans 14 amino acids. The CDR3 loop reads CASRWTGGDYGYTF. CDR3 in DNA: TGTGCCAGCAGGTGGACAGGGGGGGACTATGGCTACACCTTC.

CDR3: CASRGQATGEQYF. CDR3 sequence (DNA): TGTGCCAGCCGTGGACAGGCCACGGGGGAGCAGTACTTC. The chain links TRBV2 to TRBJ2-7; 7 bases match TRBD1. With 8 bases clipped from V and 7 bases from J, the junction kept 11 bases outside the gene matches. Per germline, CDR1 SNHLY and CDR2 FYNNEI. The CDR3 loop spans 13 amino acids.

The table lists this clonotype with a few counts. The chain recombines TRBV20-1 with TRBJ1-6; tentatively, D is TRBD1 (5 bases). The germline V gene encodes CDR1 DFQATT and CDR2 SNEGSKA (reference sequence). Trimming shortened V by 3 bases and J by 7 bases, and 13 bases separated the two germline ends. The CDR3 runs 14 residues. This chain's CDR3 is CSARGEGANSPLHF. In DNA, the CDR3 is TGCAGTGCTAGGGGGGAGGGAGCCAATTCACCCCTCCACTTT.

This clonotype was seen a handful of times. The chain couples TRBV2 to TRBJ1-4; D gene unclear. Germline values: CDR1 SNHLY, CDR2 FYNNEI. The CDR3 consists of 15 residues. With 11 bases removed from V and 9 bases from J, the gap between germline ends came to 25 bases. CDR3 sequence (DNA): TGTGCCGTATTTCCCGCCGGATTGGTAGAAAAAAAACTGTTTTTT. Translation: CAVFPAGLVEKKLFF.

The chain recombines TRBV3-1 with TRBJ2-6; D gene uncertain. Trimming removed 4 bases at V and 0 bases at J, with 7 bases between. The CDR3 contains 15 residues. CDR1 LGHDT and CDR2 YNNKEL come from the germline V gene (reference sequence). The CDR3 nucleotides read TGTGCCAGCAGCCTAGGAGCCTCTGGGGCCAACGTCCTGACTTTC. It translates to CASSLGASGANVLTF.

This clonotype was seen a few times. The chain links TRBV13 to TRBJ1-6, with TRBD1 identical over 7 bases. Losses at the gene ends were 10 bases for V and 7 bases for J; bases not matched to a gene: 4. The CDR3 is 12 residues long. The germline CDR1 and CDR2 sequences are PRHDT and FYEKMQ (reference sequence). The CDR3 DNA reads TGTGCCACAGGGGGTGAGAATTCACCCCTCCACTTT. This gives the protein CATGGENSPLHF.

This clonotype was recorded a few times. This chain connects TRBV12-5 to TRBJ1-5; unclear D gene. The CDR3 runs 13 residues. Germline V lookup: CDR1 LGHNT, CDR2 FRNRAP. V gave up 6 bases and J gave up 2 bases, with 8 bases separating them. The CDR3 DNA is TGTGCTAGTGGCTTCGGAGGCAATCAGCCCCAGCATTTT. Its protein is CASGFGGNQPQHF.

V gene TRBV6-5 combines with J gene TRBJ2-7, with TRBD2 matching over 10 bases. CDR3 length: 15 residues. Germline CDR1 MNHEY, CDR2 SVGAGI. V lost 0 bases and J lost 2; bases outside the gene matches: 1. The CDR3 region has the DNA TGTGCCAGCAGTTACTCTCTAGCGGGAGCCTACGAGCAGTACTTC. Amino acids: CASSYSLAGAYEQYF.

The V call is TRBV27, the J call TRBJ2-3, with D perhaps TRBD1 (5 bases). CDR1 and CDR2 from the germline V gene are MNHEY and SMNVEV (reference sequence). There are 15 residues in the CDR3. V lost 3 bases to trimming and J lost 0 bases, with 10 bases between them. The CDR3 here is CASSFGRASTDTQYF. As DNA, the CDR3 is TGTGCCAGCAGTTTCGGCAGGGCTAGCACAGATACGCAGTATTTT.

This rearrangement joins TRBV11-2 to TRBJ2-3; 9 bases align to TRBD1. Germline CDR1 and CDR2: SGHAT and FQNNGV. V lost 0 bases, J lost 1 base, and 8 bases stayed unmatched. CDR3 length: 18 residues. CDR3 residues: CASSLDQGRDRGTDTQYF. CDR3 nucleotides: TGTGCCAGCAGCTTAGATCAAGGTCGGGACAGGGGCACAGATACGCAGTATTTT.

The chain is built from TRBV7-9 and TRBJ1-1; D is possibly TRBD1 (5 bases). There are 15 residues in the CDR3. CDR1 and CDR2 (germline): SEHNR, FQNEAQ (reference sequence). Trimming removed 0 bases at V and 0 bases at J, with 8 bases between. The CDR3 loop reads CASSLANRMNTEAFF. For the CDR3, the DNA is TGTGCCAGCAGCTTAGCAAACAGGATGAACACTGAAGCTTTCTTT.

This clonotype turned up a few times. The chain recombines TRBV28 with TRBJ2-7, with a possible D match to TRBD1 (6 bases). The germline gives CDR1 MDHEN, CDR2 SYDVKM. V was trimmed by 11 bases and J by 2 bases, leaving 16 bases between them. This CDR3 spans 13 amino acids. Written as DNA, the CDR3 is TGTGCCGTCAACCCGGGACAACCCTACGAGCAGTACTTC. It is translated as CAVNPGQPYEQYF.

The gene calls are TRBV7-2 and TRBJ1-5; D is perhaps TRBD1 (6 bases). V gave up 3 bases and J gave up 12 bases, with 12 bases separating them. Per germline, CDR1 SGHTA and CDR2 FQGNSA. CDR3 length equals 12 residues. DNA for the CDR3: TGTGCCAGCAGCTTTACAGGGATGCTCCAGCATTTT. It specifies CASSFTGMLQHF. The whole variable domain, remainder taken from reference TRBV7-2 and TRBJ1-5, is GAGVSQSPSNKVTEKGKDVELRCDPISGHTALYWYRQSLGQGLEFLIYFQGNSAPDKSGLPSDRFSAERTGGSVSTLTIQRTQQEDSAVYLCASSFTGMLQHFGDGTRLSIL.

The rearrangement joins TRBV10-3 to TRBJ2-1; D gene unclear. The ends were cut back, 9 bases at V and 0 bases at J, with 9 bases in the middle. From germline, CDR1 is ENHRY and CDR2 SYGVKD. The CDR3 length is 13 residues. CDR3 in amino acids: CAIGSSSYNEQFF. The CDR3 bases are TGTGCCATTGGCTCTAGCTCCTACAATGAGCAGTTCTTC.

The chain links TRBV10-3 to TRBJ2-3; 7 bases are a match to TRBD2. The CDR3 consists of 14 residues. Germline V lookup: CDR1 ENHRY, CDR2 SYGVKD. V shed 11 bases and J 1 base; nucleotides not matched to a gene: 9. The DNA of the CDR3 is TGTGCCCACGGAGGGAGGGAGGGCACAGATACGCAGTATTTT. This translates into CAHGGREGTDTQYF.

The J gene is TRBJ2-7, the V gene TRBV29-1; TRBD2 might be the D (6 bases). CDR1 and CDR2 (germline): SQVTM, ANQGSEA. The CDR3 consists of 13 residues. The V end was cut by 1 base, the J end by 7 bases, with 14 bases between. In DNA, the CDR3 is TGCAGCGTTGAAGGGGAGGCTCCGGGGGAGCAGTACTTC. Translating it yields CSVEGEAPGEQYF.

The V call is TRBV27, the J call TRBJ2-2, with TRBD2 identical over 7 bases. Germline trimming cut 6 bases from V and 4 bases from J; bases unmatched to any gene: 8. Germline CDR1 reads MNHEY; CDR2 reads SMNVEV (reference sequence). CDR3 size: 15 residues. The CDR3 bases are TGTGCCAGCAGCAGGGCGGGAGATTTCACCGGGGAGCTGTTTTTT. Its translation is CASSRAGDFTGELFF.

This clonotype was recorded a few times. The chain carries TRBV5-6 and TRBJ1-4; D ambiguous. In germline, CDR1 is SGHDT, CDR2 YYEEEE. This CDR3 comprises 16 residues. V was cut by 3 bases and J by 5 bases, with 17 bases left in between. The CDR3 here is CASSSAPGSTNEKLFF. As DNA, the CDR3 is TGTGCCAGCAGCTCCGCGCCGGGCAGCACCAATGAAAAACTGTTTTTT.

The rearrangement uses TRBV28 and TRBJ1-2; D may be TRBD1 (6 bases). This CDR3 is built from 16 residues. Deletions cut 6 bases from V and 4 bases from J, with 21 bases between. CDR1 and CDR2 from the germline V gene are MDHEN and SYDVKM. CDR3 amino acids: CASRTLGQPTAYGYTF. The CDR3 nucleotides read TGTGCCAGCAGGACGCTCGGACAGCCGACCGCCTATGGCTACACCTTC.

This clonotype was detected only a few times. The chain combines TRBV30 with TRBJ1-4; D gene uncertain. Germline CDR1 and CDR2: GTSNPN and SVGIG (reference sequence). V dropped 0 bases and J dropped 7 bases, with 9 bases sitting between them. The CDR3 is 13 amino acids. DNA for the CDR3: TGTGCCTGGAGTGTACGTCCGGGTGAAAAACTGTTTTTT. Translated, it gives CAWSVRPGEKLFF. The full variable domain, completed using reference TRBV30 and TRBJ1-4, is SQTIHQWPATLVQPVGSPLSLECTVEGTSNPNLYWYRQAAGRGLQLLFYSVGIGQISSEVPQNLSASRPQDRQFILSSKKLLLSDSGFYLCAWSVRPGEKLFFGSGTQLSVL.

This rearrangement joins TRBV7-9 to TRBJ1-3, with TRBD1 matching over 7 bases. CDR1 and CDR2 (germline): SEHNR, FQNEAQ (reference sequence). The CDR3 covers 13 residues. V shed 11 bases and J 1 base; nucleotides not matched to a gene: 5. This chain's CDR3 is CAGTEPSGNTIYF. The CDR3 DNA is TGTGCCGGGACAGAGCCGTCTGGAAACACCATATATTTT.

This clonotype has more than one count but fewer than ten. The V and J genes are TRBV27 and TRBJ2-5; D ambiguous. Germline V gene sequence: CDR1 MNHEY, CDR2 SMNVEV (reference sequence). CDR3 length equals 15 residues. V lost 4 bases, J lost 4 bases, and 16 bases lay in between. The CDR3 coding sequence is TGTGCCAGCAGTTCCACGGGCCTCCCCCGAGAGACCCAGTACTTC. Protein sequence: CASSSTGLPRETQYF.